This TCR beta chain was captured in a study of cytomegalovirus exposure and HLA in healthy donors. About this clone: Its target is unknown.

Primers for the PCR totalled 60 Vbeta and 13 Jbeta. The assay was immunoSEQ multiplex PCR, and TCRdb's table has in-frame clones only and misses some. The sample has approximately 140,000 clones, about 84% seen once. Study-level findings and limits: In a later analysis, at a false discovery rate of 0.05, 15,000 to 20,000 TCR beta sequences matched HLA alleles. Overall, around 160 TCR beta chains were annotated as cytomegalovirus-associated. Earlier findings revealed that most TCR beta V segments proved productive either about 87% or about 30% of the time. Presence/absence results assume similar sequencing depth per donor, which may not hold.

Sequenced sample: PBMCs. This TCR was sampled from a woman aged 40 to 49 in good health and CMV-seropositive.

In nucleotides, the CDR3 is TGTGCCAGCAGCTTTATGACCCCACCGGGACAGGGGAGAAGGAGCAATCAGCCCCAGCATTTT. Its protein is CASSFMTPPGQGRRSNQPQHF. The V call is TRBV12-1, the J call TRBJ1-5; the table's D call of TRBD1 was not tested on the DNA. TRBV12-1 is flagged as a pseudogene. This CDR3 region has 21 residues.